These 6 T cell receptor beta chains came from one sample sequenced in a study of T cells in localized non-small cell lung cancer (dated by TCRdb to 2018 to 2021). Libraries were constructed by the immunoSEQ multiplex PCR assay. TCRdb took over this immuneACCESS table, retaining in-frame rearrangements with V and J assigned. Such tables are incomplete; in checked studies, under half of the missing clones stem from an unresolved V gene, and the remainder is unexplained. In this sample the table shows about 54,000 clones, over 80% of which occur a single time. The top ten clonotypes cover just under 20% of the sample. The material was peripheral blood, obtained before any cancer treatment. Receptor source: a female donor at least 60 years old with stage II squamous cell lung carcinoma.

The chain has TRBV11-1 and TRBJ2-1, with 13 nucleotides matching TRBD2. The germline gives CDR1 SGHAT, CDR2 FQDESV (reference sequence). The CDR3 totals 17 residues. The V segment lost 2 bases and the J segment 5 bases; nucleotides outside the gene matches: 6. The CDR3 sequence: CASSLIGGTSGDNEQFF. As DNA, the CDR3 is TGTGCCAGCAGCTTAATAGGGGGGACTAGCGGGGACAATGAGCAGTTCTTC.

The genes are TRBV14 and TRBJ2-2; D not certain. Germline V gives CDR1 SGHDN, CDR2 FVKESK. The CDR3 is 17 residues long. The V end was cut by 6 bases, the J end by 0 bases, with 17 bases between. CDR3 DNA sequence: TGTGCCAGCAGTCCTGACCTACTTCTAGCGAACACCGGGGAGCTGTTTTTT. The encoded protein is CASSPDLLLANTGELFF.

CDR3 region: CASSQGDFINQPQHF. CDR3 nucleotides: TGCGCCAGCAGCCAAGGAGACTTTATCAATCAGCCCCAGCATTTT. The chain recombines TRBV4-1 with TRBJ1-5; no firm D call. Germline assignment: CDR1 MGHRA and CDR2 YSYEKL. Between the trimmed V and J ends, which lost 1 base and 3 bases, there was a span of 10 bases. CDR3 length: 15 amino acids.

The chain combines TRBV9 with TRBJ1-2; D gene uncertain. Looked up from germline, CDR1 is SGDLS and CDR2 is YYNGEE. V dropped 0 bases and J dropped 0 bases, with 6 bases sitting between them. The CDR3 is 14 amino acids. The CDR3 DNA follows: TGTGCCAGCAGCGTAGACAGAGCTAACTATGGCTACACCTTC. Its protein is CASSVDRANYGYTF.

This sequence joins TRBV7-9 and TRBJ2-2; D is perhaps TRBD1 (5 bases). There are 13 residues in the CDR3. Germline V gene data show CDR1 as SEHNR and CDR2 as FQNEAQ (reference sequence). V lost 5 bases to trimming and J lost 4 bases, with 8 bases between them. As DNA, the CDR3 is TGTGCCAGCAGCCCCAGGGCCACCGGGGAGCTGTTTTTT. Its protein product is CASSPRATGELFF.

This clone is a singleton in its sample. The V call is TRBV7-9, the J call TRBJ1-5, with D tentatively TRBD1 (6 bases). This CDR3 spans 17 amino acids. Germline CDR1 reads SEHNR; CDR2 reads FQNEAQ (reference sequence). V gave up 5 bases and J gave up 1 base, with 18 bases separating them. The CDR3 coding sequence is TGTGCCAGCAGCGAAGGGGGGCAGGGTAGAAGCAATCAGCCCCAGCATTTT. Encoded protein: CASSEGGQGRSNQPQHF.